This T cell receptor (beta chain) was recovered during a study of blood T cell repertoires in COVID-19. Study in general: The origin of the acute and convalescent COVID-19 samples was the United States, Italy and Spain. The cDNA or gDNA used as material had been derived from T cells, B-cell-depleted T cells, or PBMCs.

J gave up 5 bases and V 7 bases, and 12 bases lay outside the gene matches. Looked up from germline, CDR1 is LNHDA and CDR2 is SQIVND (reference sequence). The CDR3 extends over 15 amino acids. In the source study's methods: Nucleated cell counts were estimated from reference gene primer amplification. Sequencing used immunoSEQ multiplex PCR; TCRdb keeps in-frame clones, though not all of them. That table supplies the V and J calls and clone size; D and trimming were determined from the DNA. The profile shows around 270,000 clones, more than 70% of them singletons. This TCR was recovered from a woman between 50 and 59 years old with acute or convalescent COVID-19. What was sequenced was peripheral blood. V usage is TRBV19 and J usage is TRBJ2-3; 7 bases match TRBD2. The CDR3 region is CASIEETSLIDTQYF. In DNA, the CDR3 is TGTGCCAGTATAGAGGAGACTAGCCTAATAGATACGCAGTATTTT.